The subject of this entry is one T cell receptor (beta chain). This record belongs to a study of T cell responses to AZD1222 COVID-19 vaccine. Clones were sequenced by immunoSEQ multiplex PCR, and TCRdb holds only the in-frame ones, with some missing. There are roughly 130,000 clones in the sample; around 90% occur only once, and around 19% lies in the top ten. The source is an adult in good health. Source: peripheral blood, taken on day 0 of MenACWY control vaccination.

The CDR3 here is CAWNRRGTSDYGYTF. The DNA for the CDR3 is TGTGCCTGGAATCGAAGGGGGACAAGTGACTATGGCTACACCTTC. This sequence joins TRBV30 and TRBJ1-2; possible D gene TRBD1, 6 bases. V dropped 4 bases and J dropped 3 bases, with 18 bases sitting between them. The CDR3 contains 15 residues. Germline V CDR1 and CDR2: GTSNPN, SVGIG (reference sequence).